This record looks at one TCR beta chain sequence and its context. Its antigen is unknown. Both 60 Vbeta primers and 13 Jbeta primers went into the PCR. Study processing details: Unique TCR beta chains totaled about 73 million in a later count, with roughly 10 million of them shared. The table came from immunoSEQ multiplex PCR; TCRdb's copy has only in-frame clones and leaves some out. V and J calls plus clone size are reproduced from that table; the DNA served to infer D and trimming. The table records 150,000 to 200,000 clones, more than 60% of them present only once. This entry comes from a study of cytomegalovirus exposure and HLA in healthy donors. V gave up 4 bases and J gave up 1 base, with 11 bases separating them. The CDR3 length is 15 residues. Germline V gives CDR1 LGHNA, CDR2 YNFKEQ. Study-level results: In a later analysis, V- and J-gene trimming of beta chains associated with a DCLRE1C missense variant, replicated independently.

The clonotype was recovered from a woman aged 55 to 70 in good health and CMV-seropositive. The chain employs TRBV4-2 and TRBJ1-5; D possibly corresponds to TRBD1 (6 bases). Sequencing input: PBMCs. CDR3 nucleotide sequence: TGTGCCAGCAGCCTGGTAGGACAGAGCAATCAGCCCCAGCATTTT. The encoded protein is CASSLVGQSNQPQHF.